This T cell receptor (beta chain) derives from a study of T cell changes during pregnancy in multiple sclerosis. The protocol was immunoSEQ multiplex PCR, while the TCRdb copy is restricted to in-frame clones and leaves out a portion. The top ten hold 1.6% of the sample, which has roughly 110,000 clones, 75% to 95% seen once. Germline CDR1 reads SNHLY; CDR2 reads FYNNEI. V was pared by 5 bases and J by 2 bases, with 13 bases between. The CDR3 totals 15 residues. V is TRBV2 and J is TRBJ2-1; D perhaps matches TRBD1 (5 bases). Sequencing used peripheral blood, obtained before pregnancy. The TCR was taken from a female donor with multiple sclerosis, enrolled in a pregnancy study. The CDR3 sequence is CASSKTGEPYNEQFF. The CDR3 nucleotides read TGTGCCAGCAGTAAAACAGGAGAACCCTACAATGAGCAGTTCTTC.